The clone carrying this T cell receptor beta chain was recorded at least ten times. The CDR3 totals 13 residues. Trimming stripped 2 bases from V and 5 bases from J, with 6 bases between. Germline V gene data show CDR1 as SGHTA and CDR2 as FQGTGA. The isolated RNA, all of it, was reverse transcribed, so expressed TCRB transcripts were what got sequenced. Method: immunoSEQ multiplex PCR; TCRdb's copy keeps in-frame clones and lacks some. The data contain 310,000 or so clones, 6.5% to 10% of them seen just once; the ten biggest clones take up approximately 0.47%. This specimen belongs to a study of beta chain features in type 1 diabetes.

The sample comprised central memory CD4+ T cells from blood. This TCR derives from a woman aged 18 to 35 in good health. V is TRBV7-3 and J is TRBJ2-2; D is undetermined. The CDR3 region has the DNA TGTGCCAGCAGCTTATCCCCTACCGGGGAGCTGTTTTTT. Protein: CASSLSPTGELFF.